This note documents a single TCR beta chain sequence. The sample comes from a study of T-cell reconstitution after alpha-beta-depleted transplantation in children. Unique molecular identifiers were built into the TCRbeta library. TCRdb called the PCR reads again in MiXCR, with one record for every CDR3 protein. Among nearly 550,000 distinct CDR3 sequences listed, about 16% were seen once. Trimming left V 5 bases short and J 5 bases short, with 14 bases between. This CDR3 has 15 residues. Germline CDR1 SGHRS, CDR2 YFSETQ. The source is a human donor who donated a stem cell graft to a child with acute lymphoblastic leukemia. The sample consisted of PBMCs from the stem cell graft donor, taken from the stem cell graft. The rearrangement joins TRBV5-1 to TRBJ1-6; D unresolved. CDR3 bases: TGCGCCAGCAGACCCCGGACGTCTAATAATTCACCCCTCCACTTT. Residues: CASRPRTSNNSPLHF.